This T cell receptor (beta chain) is drawn from a study of T cells in localized non-small cell lung cancer. V dropped 2 bases and J dropped 0 bases, with 10 bases sitting between them. Germline-derived CDR1 and CDR2 are LGHNA and YNFKEQ. This CDR3 comprises 16 residues. Study-level findings and limits: Greater blood T cell density accompanied longer overall survival. Sequencing was limited to one tumor region, leaving the possibility of heterogeneity open. Uninvolved neighboring lung showed the greatest T cell clonality, exceeding tumor. Out of the top 100 tumor clones, a median about 58 were seen in adjacent lung.

Assay used: immunoSEQ multiplex PCR; TCRdb lists only in-frame clones, some missing. The sample contains about 77,000 clones, 85% to 90% of which appear only once. With regard to this clone: Antigen unknown.

The genes are TRBV4-2 and TRBJ2-2; D is undetermined. This specimen was peripheral blood, taken before any cancer treatment. The TCR comes from a woman aged 35 to 70 with stage I squamous cell lung carcinoma. This CDR3 is CASSQLDTSNTGELFF. The CDR3 region has the DNA TGTGCCAGCAGCCAATTAGACACGTCGAACACCGGGGAGCTGTTTTTT.